This T cell receptor beta chain is drawn from a study of CD4 T cells in relation to SARS-CoV-2 and coronaviruses. Profiled with immunoSEQ multiplex PCR; TCRdb holds only in-frame clones, not every one. This sample yields around 56,000 clones, of which roughly 89% are seen a single time; about 1.3% belongs to the top ten. Unexposed donor CD4+ T cells date from about 2011-2019, before the COVID-19 pandemic. Trimming left V 3 bases short and J 0 bases short, with 14 bases between. Per the germline V gene, CDR1 is LNHDA and CDR2 is SQIVND (reference sequence). CDR3 length: 16 residues. Sequencing was done on a sample of memory CD4+ T cells from PBMCs. The source is a human donor in good health. This chain links TRBV19 with TRBJ1-1; unclear D gene. The CDR3 spells CASSIISTAMNTEAFF. The DNA for the CDR3 is TGTGCCAGTAGTATTATCTCGACGGCTATGAACACTGAAGCTTTCTTT. Full variable domain (outside the CDR3, taken from reference TRBV19 and TRBJ1-1): DGGITQSPKYLFRKEGQNVTLSCEQNLNHDAMYWYRQDPGQGLRLIYYSQIVNDFQKGDIAEGYSVSREKKESFPLTVTSAQKNPTAFYLCASSIISTAMNTEAFFGQGTRLTVV.